The 7 T cell receptor beta chains listed next were all sequenced from one sample in a study of T cells in Graves' hyperthyroidism and ophthalmopathy. Amplification of TCR beta CDR3 regions was performed using RNA transcripts as template. The HTBI primer set was used in a first-round RT-PCR of the TCR CDR3. Using its own MiXCR run on the multiplex PCR reads, TCRdb lists one record per CDR3 protein. This table has 270,000 or so distinct CDR3 sequences, about 16% appearing once. The sample taken for sequencing was blood. The receptors shown here come from a woman aged 50 to 65 with Graves' hyperthyroidism that later progressed to Graves' ophthalmopathy.

This clonotype was found many times. This sequence joins TRBV7-9 and TRBJ1-2; D may be TRBD1 (5 bases). V was trimmed by 0 bases and J by 6 bases, leaving 14 bases between them. The CDR3 covers 15 residues. The germline CDR1 and CDR2 sequences are SEHNR and FQNEAQ (reference sequence). The CDR3 region has the DNA TGTGCCAGCAGCTTAGCGGGCAGGGTAATAGATGGCTACACCTTC. This encodes CASSLAGRVIDGYTF.

V and J are TRBV12-3 or TRBV12-4 and TRBJ2-5, with D uncertain. This CDR3 spans 14 amino acids. V was shortened by 2 bases and J by 5 bases, with 12 bases between the two germline ends. CDR3 sequence: CASSLRPIVETQYF. For the CDR3, the DNA is TGTGCCAGCAGTTTAAGACCTATTGTGGAGACCCAGTACTTC.

The chain couples TRBV3-1 to TRBJ2-1, with D possibly matching TRBD2 (6 bases). The CDR3 covers 16 residues. The germline CDR1 and CDR2 sequences are LGHDT and YNNKEL (reference sequence). Trimming shortened V by 2 bases and J by 3 bases, and 14 bases separated the two germline ends. The CDR3 DNA reads TGTGCCAGCAGCCAAAGAGGTGGCGGGAACTACAATGAGCAGTTCTTC. Protein product: CASSQRGGGNYNEQFF.

Concerning this clonotype itself: This may arise from a read error, as a much more abundant clone is one base away. V usage is TRBV20-1 and J usage is TRBJ2-7, with D hard to call. Germline lookup yields CDR1 DFQATT and CDR2 SNEGSKA (reference sequence). The CDR3 totals 13 residues. The CDR3 is CSASGGSSYERYF. CDR3 nucleotides: TGCAGTGCTAGTGGCGGAAGCTCCTACGAGCGGTACTTC.

There are many counts of this clonotype. The chain has TRBV19 and TRBJ2-7, with 8 bases that match TRBD1. J lost 6 bases, V lost 5 bases, and 15 bases had no gene match. Per the germline V gene, CDR1 is LNHDA and CDR2 is SQIVND (reference sequence). The CDR3 length is 16 residues. CDR3 coding DNA: TGTGCCAGTAGTCCCTATCCCGGGACAGGTACATTCGAGCAGTACTTC. This gives the protein CASSPYPGTGTFEQYF.

This clonotype has ten or more counts. The rearrangement links TRBV9 to TRBJ1-1; D gene unclear. V lost 4 bases and J lost 0, with 13 bases in between. The CDR3 totals 15 residues. Germline lookup yields CDR1 SGDLS and CDR2 YYNGEE. DNA for the CDR3: TGTGCCAGCAGCCCATCAGGCCTCATGAACACTGAAGCTTTCTTT. Its protein is CASSPSGLMNTEAFF.

The chain carries TRBV10-3 and TRBJ2-3, with TRBD2 as a possible D gene (5 bases). Trimming shortened V by 6 bases and J by 0 bases, and 16 bases separated the two germline ends. The CDR3 contains 16 residues. Germline CDR1 is ENHRY and CDR2 is SYGVKD. The DNA for the CDR3 is TGTGCCATCAGACATTTGGGGAGTCCTAGCACAGATACGCAGTATTTT. The encoded protein is CAIRHLGSPSTDTQYF.